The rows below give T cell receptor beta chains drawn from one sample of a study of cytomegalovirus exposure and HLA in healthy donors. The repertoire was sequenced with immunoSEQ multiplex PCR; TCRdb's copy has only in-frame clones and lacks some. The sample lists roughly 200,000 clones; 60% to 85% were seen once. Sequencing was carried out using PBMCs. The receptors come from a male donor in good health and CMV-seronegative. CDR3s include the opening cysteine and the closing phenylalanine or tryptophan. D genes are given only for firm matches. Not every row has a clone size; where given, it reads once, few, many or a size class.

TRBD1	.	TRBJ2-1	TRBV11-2	TGTGCCAGCAGCTCATCGGACAGGGGGCTCTACAATGAGCAGTTCTTC	CASSSSDRGLYNEQFF
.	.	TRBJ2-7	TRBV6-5	TGTGCCAGCAGTGCGGGCCGACTGTACGAGCAGTACTTC	CASSAGRLYEQYF
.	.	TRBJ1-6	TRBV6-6	TGTGCCAGCAGTTACTCGGGGGGGCTAGGGTCACCCCTCCACTTT	CASSYSGGLGSPLHF
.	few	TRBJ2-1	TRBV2	TGTGCCAGCAGTGTTAAGCAGCTTGGGGCAGAAGAGCAGTTCTTC	CASSVKQLGAEEQFF
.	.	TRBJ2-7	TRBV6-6	TGTGCCAGCACCCACCGGACCGGGGGGCCCGACGAGCAGTACTTC	CASTHRTGGPDEQYF
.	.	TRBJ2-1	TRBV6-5	TGTGCCAGCAGGCTAGGTGGAGGAGGCAATGAGCAGTTCTTC	CASRLGGGGNEQFF
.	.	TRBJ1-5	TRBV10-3	TGTGCCATCAGTGAGTCTTGGGGGGGGAGCAATCAGCCCCAGCATTTT	CAISESWGGSNQPQHF
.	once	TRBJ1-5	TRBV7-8	TGTGCCAGCAGCTTAGCGGGGGCCCAGCCCCAGCATTTT	CASSLAGAQPQHF
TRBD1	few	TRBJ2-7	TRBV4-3	TGCGCCAGCAGCCCCGGGACAGGTAATACCTACGAGCAGTACTTC	CASSPGTGNTYEQYF
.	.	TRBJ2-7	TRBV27	TGTGCCAGCAGGGGGGAGACAGGCCGCTACGAGCAGTACTTC	CASRGETGRYEQYF
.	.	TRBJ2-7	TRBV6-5	TGTGCCAGCAGTGAATCGGCCAGGGGCTACGAGCAGTACTTC	CASSESARGYEQYF
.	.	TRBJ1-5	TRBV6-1	TGTGCCAGCAGTGAAGAAGGGGCATGGAGCAATCAGCCCCAGCATTTT	CASSEEGAWSNQPQHF
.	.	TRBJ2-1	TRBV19	TGTGCCAGTTCTCGCGCTATGATCTTCAATGAGCAGTTCTTC	CASSRAMIFNEQFF
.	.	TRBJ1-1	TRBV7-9	TGTGCCAGCAGCTACCTGGGCTCGAACACTGAAGCTTTCTTT	CASSYLGSNTEAFF
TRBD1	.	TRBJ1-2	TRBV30	TGTGCCTGGAGTCGGACAGGGGTATCCTATGGCTACACCTTC	CAWSRTGVSYGYTF
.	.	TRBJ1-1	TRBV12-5	TGTGCTAGTGGTTACGCGGGGGCAGGAAAACCGAACACTGAAGCTTTCTTT	CASGYAGAGKPNTEAFF
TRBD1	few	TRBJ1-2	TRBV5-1	TGCGCCAGCGGACAGGGGAATGGCTACACCTTC	CASGQGNGYTF
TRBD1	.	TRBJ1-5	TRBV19	TGTGCCAGTAGTGTCCCAGGGGGACAGCCCCAGCATTTT	CASSVPGGQPQHF
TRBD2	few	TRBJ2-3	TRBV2	TGTGCCAGCAGTCCGAGGACTAGCGGGATCACAGATACGCAGTATTTT	CASSPRTSGITDTQYF
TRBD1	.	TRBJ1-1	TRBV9	TGTGCCAGCAGCGTGACAGGGATTAACACTGAAGCTTTCTTT	CASSVTGINTEAFF
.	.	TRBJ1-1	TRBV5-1	TGCGCCAGCAGCAGACAGAGAAGGAACACTGAAGCTTTCTTT	CASSRQRRNTEAFF
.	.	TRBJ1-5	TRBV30	TGTGCCTGGAGTGTACAGGGCAATCAGCCCCAGCATTTT	CAWSVQGNQPQHF
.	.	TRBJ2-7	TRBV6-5	TGTGCCAGCAGTTACTCCAGCGGACTGGGCGAGCAGTACTTC	CASSYSSGLGEQYF
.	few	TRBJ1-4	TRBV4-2	TGTGCCAGCAGCCCCCATTCGGGGGCTAATGAAAAACTGTTTTTT	CASSPHSGANEKLFF
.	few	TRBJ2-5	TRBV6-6	TGTGCCAGCTCGGGGGTCGTTGGGACCCAGTACTTC	CASSGVVGTQYF
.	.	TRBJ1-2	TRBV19	TGTGCCAGTAGTAGAGGGTTTGCTTCGGGGGGCTACACCTTC	CASSRGFASGGYTF
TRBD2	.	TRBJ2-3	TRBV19	TGTGCCAGTAGCCTTCTAGCGGGCAGCACAGATACGCAGTATTTT	CASSLLAGSTDTQYF
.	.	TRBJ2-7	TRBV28	TGTGCCAGCAGTCCCACGTGGAGGGTCTACGAGCAGTACTTC	CASSPTWRVYEQYF
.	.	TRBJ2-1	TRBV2	TGTGCCAGTCAGAAGAACTCCTACAATGAGCAGTTCTTC	CASQKNSYNEQFF
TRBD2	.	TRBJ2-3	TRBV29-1	TGCAGCGTTGCGGCGGGGGGGTCTCCCGGCCCTAGCACAGATACGCAGTATTTT	CSVAAGGSPGPSTDTQYF
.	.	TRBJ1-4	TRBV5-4	TGTGCCAGCAGCTTGGGGGACACCGGCGGAAAACTGTTTTTT	CASSLGDTGGKLFF
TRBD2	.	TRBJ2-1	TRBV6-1	TGTGCCAGCAGTGACTGGGGGGGAAATGAGCAGTTCTTC	CASSDWGGNEQFF
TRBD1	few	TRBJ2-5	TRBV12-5	TGTGCTAGTGGGGCCGGGACAGCAGGAGAGACCCAGTACTTC	CASGAGTAGETQYF
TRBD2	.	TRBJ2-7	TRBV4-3	TGCGCCAGCAGCCAGGGGACTAGCGGGACCTACGAGCAGTACTTC	CASSQGTSGTYEQYF
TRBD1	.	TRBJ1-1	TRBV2	TGTGCCAGCAGTGAGGGGACAGAGAACACTGAAGCTTTCTTT	CASSEGTENTEAFF
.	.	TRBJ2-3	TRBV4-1	TGCGCCAGCACCCTAAGAGTTCAGGGCACAGATACGCAGTATTTT	CASTLRVQGTDTQYF
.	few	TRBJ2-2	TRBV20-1	TGCAGTGCTCCAGGGACCGGGGAGCTGTTTTTT	CSAPGTGELFF
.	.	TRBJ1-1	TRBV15	TGTGCCACCAGCAGAGCAGGGAACACTGAAGCTTTCTTT	CATSRAGNTEAFF
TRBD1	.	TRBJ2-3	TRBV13	TGTGCCAGCAGCTTAGAAACAGGGGGCTCGCCAGATACGCAGTATTTT	CASSLETGGSPDTQYF
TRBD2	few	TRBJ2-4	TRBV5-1	TGCGCCAGTACCCCTAACCCGGGACTAGCGGGAGGGGACAAAAACATTCAGTACTTC	CASTPNPGLAGGDKNIQYF
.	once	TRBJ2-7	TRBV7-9	TGTGCCAGCAGCCCCAGCTCCTACGAGCAGTACTTC	CASSPSSYEQYF